A selection of T cell receptor beta chains follows, all from one sample in a study of cytomegalovirus exposure and HLA in healthy donors. The table came from immunoSEQ multiplex PCR; TCRdb's copy has only in-frame clones and leaves some out. The data hold approximately 150,000 clones, with roughly 83% observed a single time. Specimen: PBMCs. These receptors came from a man under 40 in good health and CMV-seropositive. Each CDR3 is given with its conserved first and last residue. A D gene is named only where the DNA matches it firmly. Clone size is given for some rows only: seen once, a few or many times, or a class if the clone is expanded.

cdr3_length d_call clone_size v_call cdr3_aa
15 TRBD1 - TRBV11-3 CASSLDNTGGRELFF
14 TRBD1 many TRBV2 CASREGAQNTEAFF
13 - - TRBV18 CASSFGQQETQYF
16 - - TRBV7-2 CASSLQATGGGNTIYF
17 TRBD1 - TRBV9 CASSGPGQGTHKNIQYF
13 TRBD1 - TRBV18 CASSPRDRGDAFF
15 - - TRBV19 CASSIMGQSTDTQYF
11 TRBD1 - TRBV20-1 CSAGGQGSYTF
15 - - TRBV2 CASSGGQAMNTEAFF
18 TRBD2 - TRBV14 CASSQDFRAAGGWETQYF
15 - - TRBV14 CASSQEVGREEPLHF
13 - - TRBV30 CAWNVARGEKLFF
15 TRBD1 - TRBV13 CASSQGQGGQETQYF
18 - - TRBV28 CASSLWDYRDRTSYEQYF
13 - - TRBV27 CASSLRGGKTQYF
14 - - TRBV6-1 CASSVEVGNTEAFF
16 - - TRBV14 CASSQLWQAPGGELFF
12 - - TRBV5-1 CASSPGEGEQYF
14 - - TRBV25-1 CASSRGVGGGEQFF
13 TRBD1 - TRBV10-3 CAISETRTGEAFF
15 TRBD1 - TRBV9 CASSKTGTGAEKLFF